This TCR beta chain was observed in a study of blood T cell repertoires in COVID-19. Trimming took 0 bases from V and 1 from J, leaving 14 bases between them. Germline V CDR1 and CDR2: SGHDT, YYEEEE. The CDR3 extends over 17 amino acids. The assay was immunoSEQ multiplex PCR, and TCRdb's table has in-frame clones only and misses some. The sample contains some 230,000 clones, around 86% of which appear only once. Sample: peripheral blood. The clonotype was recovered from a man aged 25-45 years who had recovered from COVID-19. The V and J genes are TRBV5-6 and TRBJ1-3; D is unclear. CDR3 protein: CASSLGGFLPSGNTIYF. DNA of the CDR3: TGTGCCAGCAGCTTGGGAGGGTTCCTTCCGTCTGGAAACACCATATATTTT.